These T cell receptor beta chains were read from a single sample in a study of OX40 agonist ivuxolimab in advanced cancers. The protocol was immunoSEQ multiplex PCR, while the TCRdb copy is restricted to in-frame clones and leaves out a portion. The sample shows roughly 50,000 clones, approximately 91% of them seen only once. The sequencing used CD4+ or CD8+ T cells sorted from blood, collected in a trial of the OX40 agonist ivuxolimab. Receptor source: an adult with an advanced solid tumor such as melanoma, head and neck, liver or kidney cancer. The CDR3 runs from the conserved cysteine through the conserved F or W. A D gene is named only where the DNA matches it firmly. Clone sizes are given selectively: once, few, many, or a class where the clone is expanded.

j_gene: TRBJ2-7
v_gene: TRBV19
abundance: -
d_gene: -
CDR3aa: CASSMRASTGSSYEQYF
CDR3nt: TGTGCCAGTAGTATGAGGGCCTCGACAGGCTCCTCCTACGAGCAGTACTTC

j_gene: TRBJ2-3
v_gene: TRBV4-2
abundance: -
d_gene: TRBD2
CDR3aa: CASSQNAGGLTDTQYF
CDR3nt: TGTGCCAGCAGCCAAAACGCGGGGGGCCTTACAGATACGCAGTATTTT

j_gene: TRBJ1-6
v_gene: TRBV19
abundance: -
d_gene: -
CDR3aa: CASSILGGDSPLHF
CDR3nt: TGTGCCAGTAGTATTCTAGGGGGTGATTCACCCCTCCACTTT

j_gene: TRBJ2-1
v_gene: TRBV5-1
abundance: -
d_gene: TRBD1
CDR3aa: CASSPGDREYVGQFF
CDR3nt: TGCGCCAGCAGCCCGGGGGACAGGGAATACGTGGGGCAGTTCTTC

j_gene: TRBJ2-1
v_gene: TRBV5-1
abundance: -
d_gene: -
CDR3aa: CASSLEITYNEQFF
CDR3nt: TGCGCCAGCAGCTTGGAAATCACATACAATGAGCAGTTCTTC

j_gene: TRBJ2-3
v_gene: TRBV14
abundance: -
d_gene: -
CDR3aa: CASSQGLWGTDTQYF
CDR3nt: TGTGCCAGCAGCCAAGGGCTTTGGGGCACAGATACGCAGTATTTT

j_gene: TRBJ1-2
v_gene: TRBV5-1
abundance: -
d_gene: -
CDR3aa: CASSLGSFYGYTF
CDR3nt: TGCGCCAGCAGCTTGGGGTCCTTTTATGGCTACACCTTC

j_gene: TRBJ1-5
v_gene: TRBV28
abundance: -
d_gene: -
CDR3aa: CASRRQHNQPQHF
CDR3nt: TGTGCCAGCCGAAGACAGCACAATCAGCCCCAGCATTTT

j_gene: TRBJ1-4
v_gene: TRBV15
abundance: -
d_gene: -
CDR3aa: CATSRGVSEPTNEKLFF
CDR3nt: TGTGCCACCAGCAGAGGAGTTTCAGAGCCAACTAATGAAAAACTGTTTTTT

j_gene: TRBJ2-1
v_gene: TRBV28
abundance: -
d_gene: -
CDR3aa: CASMALSSYNEQFF
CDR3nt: TGTGCCAGCATGGCCCTTAGCTCCTACAATGAGCAGTTCTTC

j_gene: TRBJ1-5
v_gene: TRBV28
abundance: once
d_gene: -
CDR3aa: CASRLTGQSYQPQHF
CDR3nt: TGTGCCAGCAGACTTACAGGGCAGAGCTATCAGCCCCAGCATTTT

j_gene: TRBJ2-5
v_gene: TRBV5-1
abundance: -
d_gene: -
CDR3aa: CASRGLKGETQYF
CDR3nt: TGCGCCAGCAGGGGGTTGAAAGGGGAGACCCAGTACTTC

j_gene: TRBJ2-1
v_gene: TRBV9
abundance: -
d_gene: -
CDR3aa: CASSLRGANEQFF
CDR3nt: TGTGCCAGCAGCCTAAGGGGGGCCAATGAGCAGTTCTTC

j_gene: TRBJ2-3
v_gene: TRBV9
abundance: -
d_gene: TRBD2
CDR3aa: CASSPRTSGSADTQYF
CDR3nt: TGTGCCAGCAGCCCACGGACTAGCGGGAGTGCAGATACGCAGTATTTT

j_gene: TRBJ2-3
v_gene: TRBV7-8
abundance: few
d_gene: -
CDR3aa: CASSAGPRQSTDTQYF
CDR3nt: TGTGCCAGCAGCGCGGGCCCCCGTCAGAGCACAGATACGCAGTATTTT

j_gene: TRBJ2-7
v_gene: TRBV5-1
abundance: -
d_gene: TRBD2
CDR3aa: CASSFLTSVYEQYF
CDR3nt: TGTGCCAGCAGCTTTTTGACTAGCGTGTACGAGCAGTACTTC

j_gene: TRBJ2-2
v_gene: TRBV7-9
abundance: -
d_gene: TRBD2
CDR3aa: CASSLGSRTRNTGELFF
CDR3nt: TGTGCCAGCAGCTTAGGGAGTAGGACTAGGAACACCGGGGAGCTGTTTTTT

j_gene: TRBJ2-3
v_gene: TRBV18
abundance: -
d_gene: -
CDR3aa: CASSPPSKGTDTQYF
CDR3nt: TGTGCCAGCTCACCCCCCTCGAAGGGCACAGATACGCAGTATTTT

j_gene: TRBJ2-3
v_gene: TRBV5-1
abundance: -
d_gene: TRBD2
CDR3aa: CASSPSGDYTDTQYF
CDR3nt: TGCGCCAGCAGCCCTAGCGGGGACTACACAGATACGCAGTATTTT

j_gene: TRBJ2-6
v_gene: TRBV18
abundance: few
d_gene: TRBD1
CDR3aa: CASSRSTGGIIGANVLTF
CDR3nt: TGTGCCAGCTCACGATCGACAGGGGGCATCATCGGGGCCAACGTCCTGACTTTC

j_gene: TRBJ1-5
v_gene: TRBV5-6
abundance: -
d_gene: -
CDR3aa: CASSLAGRTVLNQPQHF
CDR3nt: TGTGCCAGCAGCTTGGCCGGACGGACAGTACTCAATCAGCCCCAGCATTTT

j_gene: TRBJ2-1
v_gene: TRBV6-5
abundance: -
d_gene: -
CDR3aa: CASSWEGGGYNEQFF
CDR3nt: TGTGCCAGCAGTTGGGAAGGGGGAGGGTACAATGAGCAGTTCTTC

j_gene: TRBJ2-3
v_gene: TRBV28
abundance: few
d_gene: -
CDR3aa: CASSLFGQDTDTQYF
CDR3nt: TGTGCCAGCAGTTTATTTGGGCAAGACACAGATACGCAGTATTTT

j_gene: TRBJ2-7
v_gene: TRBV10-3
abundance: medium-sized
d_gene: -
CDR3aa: CAISEGAAYEQYF
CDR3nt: TGTGCCATCAGTGAGGGCGCAGCCTACGAGCAGTACTTC

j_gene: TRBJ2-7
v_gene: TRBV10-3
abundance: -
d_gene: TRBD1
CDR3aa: CAIRPQGRSYEQYF
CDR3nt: TGTGCCATCAGGCCACAGGGGCGTTCCTACGAGCAGTACTTC

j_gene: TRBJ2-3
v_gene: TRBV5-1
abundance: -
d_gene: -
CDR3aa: CASSLFAESGTQYF
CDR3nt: TGCGCCAGCAGCTTGTTTGCGGAGAGCGGTACGCAGTATTTT

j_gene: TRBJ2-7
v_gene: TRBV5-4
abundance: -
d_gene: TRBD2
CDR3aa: CASSLQRGSYEQYF
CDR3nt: TGTGCCAGCAGCTTGCAGCGGGGCTCCTACGAGCAGTACTTC

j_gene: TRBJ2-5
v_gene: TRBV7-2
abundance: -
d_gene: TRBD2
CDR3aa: CASSGSGTRETQYF
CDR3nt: TGTGCCAGCAGCGGGTCCGGGACTAGGGAGACCCAGTACTTC

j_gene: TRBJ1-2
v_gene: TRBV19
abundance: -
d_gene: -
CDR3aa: CASSMSGIYGYTF
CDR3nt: TGTGCCAGTAGTATGTCGGGAATCTATGGCTACACCTTC